This T cell receptor beta chain came from a study of control samples from healthy donors and cancer patients. TCRdb's copy holds only in-frame clones and misses some; the assay was immunoSEQ multiplex PCR. The sample carries under 200,000 clones, 94% recorded once. CDR1 and CDR2 (germline): SGHKS, YYEKEE (reference sequence). CDR3 size: 15 residues. V was cut by 0 bases and J by 0 bases, with 9 bases left in between. The sample taken for sequencing was blood. The sequence came from a woman between 40 and 55 years old in good health. This chain joins TRBV5-5 and TRBJ1-2, with D unclear. The CDR3: CASSLGHAANYGYTF. The CDR3 DNA follows: TGTGCCAGCAGCTTGGGACACGCAGCTAACTATGGCTACACCTTC.